This TCR beta chain was identified during a study of cytomegalovirus exposure and HLA in healthy donors. General observations from the study: Based on reports, TCR beta sequences accurately predicted HLA-A and HLA-B alleles for most subjects. The sole available immune exposure information was CMV serostatus. The CMV antigen specificity of three CMV-associated chains was confirmed through in vitro analysis.

This clone has only a few counts. Its antigen is not known. 13 Jbeta primers and 60 Vbeta primers were used for the PCR. The protocol was immunoSEQ multiplex PCR, while the TCRdb copy is restricted to in-frame clones and leaves out a portion. Altogether 150,000 to 200,000 clones are present, over 70% being singletons, with the ten largest covering 3%. The CDR3 extends over 16 amino acids. Germline values: CDR1 SGHRS, CDR2 YFSETQ. Trimming cost V 0 bases and J 1 base, with 12 bases left between them. The sample consisted of PBMCs. The chain uses TRBV5-1 and TRBJ2-3, with a weak D call TRBD2 (5 bases). The sequence derives from a woman between 45 and 60 years old in good health and CMV-seropositive. The CDR3 is CASSLGENAGTDTQYF. The CDR3 DNA sequence: TGCGCCAGCAGCTTGGGGGAGAACGCAGGCACAGATACGCAGTATTTT.